These 24 T cell receptor beta chains were sequenced from one sample in a study of blood T cell repertoires in COVID-19. The repertoire was sequenced with immunoSEQ multiplex PCR; TCRdb's copy has only in-frame clones and lacks some. The sample contains 150,000 to 200,000 clones, approximately 80% of which appear only once. Sequencing was performed on peripheral blood. These receptors all come from a man aged 55 to 69 with acute or convalescent COVID-19.

This clone has only one observation. This chain links TRBV13 with TRBJ1-1; D ambiguous. CDR3 length: 15 residues. Germline CDR1 PRHDT, CDR2 FYEKMQ (reference sequence). Trimming shortened V by 1 base and J by 3 bases, and 12 bases separated the two germline ends. For the CDR3, the DNA is TGTGCCAGCAGCTTAGATCCAAGACACTACACTGAAGCTTTCTTT. It specifies CASSLDPRHYTEAFF.

In its sample, this clone was seen once. The chain has TRBV3-1 (or the pseudogene TRBV3-2) and TRBJ1-1; D is uncertain. V lost 0 bases, J lost 8 bases, and 16 bases lay in between. This CDR3 is 15 amino acids long. The germline gives CDR1 LGHDT, CDR2 YNNKEL (reference sequence). As DNA, the CDR3 is TGTGCCAGCAGCCAAGATCATTCGTGGGCGTACGAAGCTTTCTTT. Amino acids: CASSQDHSWAYEAFF.

This clone was counted a single time. V is TRBV7-2 and J is TRBJ2-4; possibly TRBD2 for D (6 bases). V lost 2 bases and J 4 bases, leaving 18 bases between the germline ends. The CDR3 consists of 17 residues. CDR1 is SGHTA and CDR2 is FQGNSA in the germline V gene. The CDR3 loop is CASSLQDAGKPKNIQYF. CDR3 DNA: TGTGCCAGCAGCTTACAAGATGCGGGAAAACCTAAAAACATTCAGTACTTC.

This clone was found once. The chain uses TRBV19 and TRBJ1-4, with D maybe TRBD1 (5 bases). The germline CDR1 and CDR2 sequences are LNHDA and SQIVND (reference sequence). This CDR3 region has 14 residues. The V end was cut by 6 bases, the J end by 3 bases, with 11 bases between. CDR3 in amino acids: CASSRVQANEKLFF. The CDR3 DNA is TGTGCCAGTAGCAGGGTCCAGGCTAATGAAAAACTGTTTTTT. Filled out from reference TRBV19 and TRBJ1-4, the complete variable domain reads DGGITQSPKYLFRKEGQNVTLSCEQNLNHDAMYWYRQDPGQGLRLIYYSQIVNDFQKGDIAEGYSVSREKKESFPLTVTSAQKNPTAFYLCASSRVQANEKLFFGSGTQLSVL.

This clone was observed a single time. The rearrangement links TRBV5-1 to TRBJ2-3; 9 bases agree with TRBD1. The V gene's germline CDR1 is SGHRS and CDR2 YFSETQ. Trimming cost V 3 bases and J 2 bases; bases outside gene matches: 1. This CDR3 has 14 residues. CDR3 DNA sequence: TGCGCCAGCAGCTGGACAGGGGCCACAGATACGCAGTATTTT. Translating gives CASSWTGATDTQYF.

The chain links TRBV5-4 to TRBJ2-1, with 11 bases identical to TRBD2. In germline, CDR1 is SGHNT, CDR2 YYREEE (reference sequence). Trimming at V came to 0 bases and at J to 9 bases, leaving 5 bases not matched to a gene. This CDR3 comprises 15 residues. The DNA for the CDR3 is TGTGCCAGCAGCTTGGGACTAGCGGGGTCCGTTGAGCAGTTCTTC. It encodes CASSLGLAGSVEQFF.

This clone was seen only once. The rearrangement uses TRBV7-2 and TRBJ2-1; 8 nucleotides line up with TRBD2. This CDR3 is 15 amino acids long. V was clipped by 3 bases and J by 4 bases; unmatched bases: 5. Germline assignment: CDR1 SGHTA and CDR2 FQGNSA. CDR3 DNA sequence: TGTGCCAGCAGCTTGTCAGCGGGGGTTTACAATGAGCAGTTCTTC. Amino acids: CASSLSAGVYNEQFF.

This clone was seen just once. The chain employs TRBV4-3 and TRBJ1-2; a weak D match, TRBD1 (5 bases). With 4 bases removed from V and 4 bases from J, the gap between germline ends came to 22 bases. CDR1 and CDR2 from the germline V gene are LGHNA and YSLEER. This CDR3 is built from 17 residues. The CDR3 DNA sequence: TGCGCCAGCAGCCGAAACCTGGGGGGGGGATCCATCTATGGCTACACCTTC. This translates into CASSRNLGGGSIYGYTF.

This chain uses TRBV2 with TRBJ2-3, with D unclear. The V end lost 5 bases, the J end lost 3 bases, and 6 bases lay between the germline ends. The CDR3 consists of 12 residues. In germline, CDR1 is SNHLY, CDR2 FYNNEI. The CDR3: CASSIYTDTQYF. CDR3 bases: TGTGCCAGCAGTATCTATACAGATACGCAGTATTTT.

This chain uses TRBV6-5 with TRBJ1-5; D is possibly TRBD1 (6 bases). Germline-derived CDR1 and CDR2 are MNHEY and SVGAGI. V shed 8 bases and J shed 2 bases, with 16 bases lying between them. CDR3 size: 15 residues. The CDR3 loop reads CASRSLGGGNQPQHF. DNA for the CDR3: TGTGCCAGCCGGTCCTTAGGGGGAGGCAATCAGCCCCAGCATTTT.

The chain recombines TRBV12-5 with TRBJ2-5, with 8 bases fitting TRBD2. This CDR3 spans 15 amino acids. In germline, CDR1 is LGHNT, CDR2 FRNRAP. Trimming at V came to 5 bases and at J to 7 bases, leaving 12 bases not matched to a gene. The CDR3 region has the DNA TGTGCTAGTGGTCACCCCGGACTAGCTAGAGGGACCCAGTACTTC. Residues: CASGHPGLARGTQYF.

This chain uses TRBV9 with TRBJ2-1; 10 nucleotides agree with TRBD2. This CDR3 is built from 15 residues. Germline V CDR1 and CDR2: SGDLS, YYNGEE. Trimming at V came to 3 bases and at J to 5 bases, leaving 5 bases not matched to a gene. The CDR3 coding sequence is TGTGCCAGCAGCGGAGCGGGGGGGCCCCACAATGAGCAGTTCTTC. Its protein is CASSGAGGPHNEQFF.

The chain carries TRBV5-1 and TRBJ2-5; the match to TRBD2 covers 10 bases. This CDR3 is built from 14 residues. CDR1 is SGHRS, CDR2 YFSETQ, per germline. The trim removed 5 bases at V and 5 bases at J, leaving 6 bases unmatched. Here the CDR3 reads CASSQAGGSETQYF. The CDR3 bases are TGCGCCAGCAGTCAAGCGGGGGGGTCGGAGACCCAGTACTTC.

The chain has TRBV9 and TRBJ2-7; D gene ambiguous. CDR1 and CDR2 from the germline V gene are SGDLS and YYNGEE. This CDR3 region has 13 residues. Trimming pared 0 bases from V and 5 bases from J, leaving 9 bases between. The CDR3 nucleotides read TGTGCCAGCAGCGTAGCTGCAGGTAACGAGCAGTACTTC. Amino acids: CASSVAAGNEQYF.

This chain connects TRBV5-4 to TRBJ2-2; 9 positions agree with TRBD1. The CDR3 has 15 amino acids. Germline CDR1 SGHNT, CDR2 YYREEE (reference sequence). Unmatched junction bases numbered 1, after V lost 1 base and J lost 3 bases. The CDR3 coding sequence is TGTGCCAGCAGCTTGACAGGGGGCTACACCGGGGAGCTGTTTTTT. This encodes CASSLTGGYTGELFF.

The DNA of the CDR3 is TGTGCCAGCAGTGATTACAACAGGGTCTCAGATACGCAGTATTTT. Protein: CASSDYNRVSDTQYF. The chain employs TRBV25-1 and TRBJ2-3; possibly TRBD1 for D (6 bases). The V end was cut by 3 bases, the J end by 4 bases, with 14 bases between. The length of the CDR3 is 15 residues. CDR1 is MGHDK and CDR2 is SYGVNS in the germline V gene.

The chain couples TRBV2 to TRBJ1-3, with D hard to call. This CDR3 spans 14 amino acids. Between the trimmed V and J ends, which lost 3 bases and 4 bases, there was a span of 10 bases. CDR1 and CDR2 (germline): SNHLY, FYNNEI. CDR3 nucleotide sequence: TGTGCCAGCAGTGAGACAAATTGGGGAAACACCATATATTTT. Amino acid sequence: CASSETNWGNTIYF.

The chain has TRBV5-1 and TRBJ2-7; D unresolved. V gave up 0 bases and J gave up 9 bases, with 13 bases separating them. Germline V CDR1 and CDR2: SGHRS, YFSETQ. CDR3 size: 13 residues. Written as DNA, the CDR3 is TGCGCCAGCAGCTTGGCCTTTCAGGCCTGGCAGTACTTC. Its protein is CASSLAFQAWQYF.

This clone was observed a few times. V and J are TRBV4-1 and TRBJ1-5, with TRBD1 as a possible D gene (6 bases). Trimming left V 4 bases short and J 1 base short, with 14 bases between. Per the germline V gene, CDR1 is MGHRA and CDR2 is YSYEKL. The CDR3 runs 16 residues. Written as DNA, the CDR3 is TGCGCCAGCAGCCTTCGTGACACAGGGAGCAATCAGCCCCAGCATTTT. As protein: CASSLRDTGSNQPQHF.

The J gene is TRBJ2-5, the V gene TRBV24-1; 9 bases are a match to TRBD2. This CDR3 has 13 residues. The V gene's germline CDR1 is KGHDR and CDR2 SFDVKD. With V trimmed by 5 bases and J by 3 bases, 0 bases remained unmatched. The CDR3 is CATSGGGEETQYF. The CDR3 DNA sequence: TGTGCCACCAGTGGCGGGGGGGAAGAGACCCAGTACTTC.

V usage is TRBV27 and J usage is TRBJ2-5; D is uncertain. Per germline, CDR1 MNHEY and CDR2 SMNVEV (reference sequence). The CDR3 loop spans 11 amino acids. The V end lost 8 bases, the J end lost 4 bases, and 8 bases lay between the germline ends. DNA of the CDR3: TGTGCCAGCGGCCTAGGAGAGACCCAGTACTTC. It yields the protein CASGLGETQYF.

CDR3 DNA sequence: TGTGCCAGCAGCTCTCCGGGGTCTGGGGCCAACGTCCTGACTTTC. Translated, it gives CASSSPGSGANVLTF. The rearrangement links TRBV5-6 to TRBJ2-6, with D perhaps matching TRBD2 (5 bases). Germline lookup yields CDR1 SGHDT and CDR2 YYEEEE. V was cut by 3 bases and J by 1 base, with 8 bases left in between. The CDR3 loop spans 15 amino acids. The full variable domain, rest sourced from reference TRBV5-6 and TRBJ2-6, is DAGVTQSPTHLIKTRGQQVTLRCSPKSGHDTVSWYQQALGQGPQFIFQYYEEEERQRGNFPDRFSGHQFPNYSSELNVNALLLGDSALYLCASSSPGSGANVLTFGAGSRLTVL.

The chain couples TRBV4-1 to TRBJ2-1; a possible D gene is TRBD1 (5 bases). The CDR3 length is 13 residues. V was shortened by 2 bases and J by 9 bases, with 11 bases between the two germline ends. Germline-derived CDR1 and CDR2 are MGHRA and YSYEKL. The CDR3 bases are TGCGCCAGCAGCCAAACAGGTCTGCGTGAGCAGTTCTTC. Protein: CASSQTGLREQFF.

The rearrangement uses TRBV15 and TRBJ2-7, with 9 bases fitting TRBD2. The CDR3 loop spans 16 amino acids. The ends lost 0 bases at V and 6 bases at J; junction bases unmatched: 9. Germline loops: CDR1 LNHNV, CDR2 YYDKDF (reference sequence). The CDR3 loop is CATSRDPLAGSREQYF. For the CDR3, the DNA is TGTGCCACCAGCAGAGATCCCCTAGCGGGGTCCCGCGAGCAGTACTTC.